Below are 27 T cell receptor beta chains sequenced from a single sample in a study of T-cell reconstitution after alpha-beta-depleted transplantation in children. Preparation of the TCRbeta library involved a method that used unique molecular identifiers. Using its own MiXCR run on the PCR reads, TCRdb lists one record per CDR3 protein. The sample lists over 150,000 distinct CDR3 sequences; 5.5% to 7% were seen once. The source material was PBMCs, sampled before TCRalphabeta/CD19-depleted stem cell transplant. These receptors came from a girl under three years old with combined immunodeficiency, due to receive a stem cell transplant.

This clonotype was recorded many times. The CDR3 DNA is TGTGCCAGCAGCCAAGCGGCGCTAGCGGATGAGCAGTTCTTC. Its translation: CASSQAALADEQFF. J is TRBJ2-1 and V is TRBV3-1, with TRBD2 matching over 7 bases. This CDR3 contains 14 residues. Germline V gene data show CDR1 as LGHDT and CDR2 as YNNKEL (reference sequence). The ends lost 1 base at V and 8 bases at J; junction bases unmatched: 5.

This clonotype was recorded many times. The rearrangement links TRBV7-6 to TRBJ2-3, with TRBD2 identical over 12 bases. In germline, CDR1 is SGHVS, CDR2 FNYEAQ. The junction had 5 bases not matched to a gene; V was cut back by 4 bases and J by 0 bases. The CDR3 length is 17 residues. The chain's CDR3 is CASSSPSGRESTDTQYF. The CDR3 nucleotides are TGTGCCAGCAGCTCTCCTAGCGGGAGGGAAAGCACAGATACGCAGTATTTT. The full variable domain, its missing parts supplied by reference TRBV7-6 and TRBJ2-3, is GAGVSQSPRYKVTKRGQDVALRCDPISGHVSLYWYRQALGQGPEFLTYFNYEAQQDKSGLPNDRFSAERPEGSISTLTIQRTEQRDSAMYRCASSSPSGRESTDTQYFGPGTRLTVL.

This clonotype was found many times. CDR3 residues: CASSGLAGVIQYF. The CDR3 nucleotides are TGTGCCAGCAGCGGGCTGGCAGGGGTCATTCAGTACTTC. The gene calls are TRBV7-2 and TRBJ2-4; tentatively, D is TRBD1 (6 bases). CDR1 is SGHTA and CDR2 is FQGNSA in the germline V gene. The germline V and J ends were trimmed by 5 bases and 9 bases, with 14 bases remaining between them. CDR3 length: 13 amino acids.

This clonotype appeared many times. The V gene is TRBV10-3, the J gene TRBJ2-6; D not certain. Trimming removed 2 bases at V and 0 bases at J, with 11 bases between. Germline V gene sequence: CDR1 ENHRY, CDR2 SYGVKD. The CDR3 has 17 amino acids. The CDR3 DNA reads TGTGCCATCAGTGAGCTATGGAGCAGCTCTGGGGCCAACGTCCTGACTTTC. It codes for CAISELWSSSGANVLTF.

This clonotype was picked up many times. In DNA form, the CDR3 reads TGCAGTGCCGCCCGGGACTACGAGACCCAGTACTTC. Its translation is CSAARDYETQYF. This sequence joins TRBV20-1 and TRBJ2-5; TRBD2 agrees at 7 bases. Germline V CDR1 and CDR2: DFQATT, SNEGSKA (reference sequence). The CDR3 has 12 amino acids. Trimming at V came to 6 bases and at J to 5 bases, leaving 6 bases not matched to a gene.

This clonotype has ten or more counts. As DNA, the CDR3 is TGTGCCAGCAGTTTAGGGGGGGTAAAAGAGACCCAGTACTTC. As protein: CASSLGGVKETQYF. The chain has TRBV28 and TRBJ2-5; 7 bases are shared with TRBD2. Germline CDR1 and CDR2: MDHEN and SYDVKM. The CDR3 extends over 14 amino acids. The J segment lost 3 bases and the V segment lost 2 bases, leaving 3 bases of the junction unmatched.

This clonotype was seen ten or more times. The chain combines TRBV20-1 with TRBJ2-4; D is unresolved. CDR1 and CDR2 (germline): DFQATT, SNEGSKA (reference sequence). The CDR3 covers 15 residues. The V end was cut by 3 bases, the J end by 0 bases, with 12 bases between. DNA of the CDR3: TGCAGTGCTAGTGCTGGGCCACTAGCCAAAAACATTCAGTACTTC. Its translation: CSASAGPLAKNIQYF.

This clonotype came up many times. The chain carries TRBV21-1 and TRBJ2-2; the table gives TRBD1 as D, unverified against the DNA. TRBV21-1 is marked as a pseudogene. The CDR3 has 16 residues. CDR3 loop: CASSKVWTGNTGELFF. The CDR3 DNA reads TGTGCCAGCAGCAAAGTATGGACAGGGAACACCGGGGAGCTGTTTTTT.

This clonotype showed up many times. Here the CDR3 reads CASSFAGTGNEQFF. The CDR3 bases are TGTGCCAGCAGCTTCGCCGGGACTGGGAATGAGCAGTTCTTC. This chain links TRBV7-6 with TRBJ2-1; possible D gene TRBD2, 6 bases. The CDR3 sequence is 14 residues long. V shed 3 bases and J shed 7 bases, with 13 bases lying between them. Germline CDR1 reads SGHVS; CDR2 reads FNYEAQ.

This clonotype was recorded at least ten times. The genes are TRBV21-1 and TRBJ2-1; TRBD2, the table's D call, was not compared with the DNA. TRBV21-1 is tagged as a pseudogene. The CDR3 consists of 16 residues. The CDR3 nucleotides are TGTGCCAGCAGCAAACGGCCCCGCGGCGGGAGCGATGAGCAGTTCTTC. Translating it yields CASSKRPRGGSDEQFF.

This clonotype occurred many times. CDR3 residues: CASSPRDFPQETQYF. The CDR3 bases are TGTGCCAGCAGCCCCCGGGACTTTCCTCAAGAGACCCAGTACTTC. The chain combines TRBV13 with TRBJ2-5; D possibly corresponds to TRBD2 (6 bases). Looked up from germline, CDR1 is PRHDT and CDR2 is FYEKMQ (reference sequence). The CDR3 loop spans 15 amino acids. V lost 5 bases to trimming and J lost 2 bases, with 15 bases between them.

The sample holds a few counts of this clonotype. This CDR3 reads CASSLKGVQINEQFF. CDR3 nucleotides: TGTGCCAGCAGCTTGAAGGGGGTGCAAATCAATGAGCAGTTCTTC. This rearrangement joins TRBV5-5 to TRBJ2-1; the D gene is possibly TRBD1 (6 bases). Germline V gene data show CDR1 as SGHKS and CDR2 as YYEKEE (reference sequence). Trimming took off 1 base at V and 6 bases at J, with 14 bases between the two ends. The CDR3 runs to 15 residues.

This clonotype was seen repeatedly, ten times or more. The CDR3, as DNA: TGTGCCAGCAGCCAAGATTGGGCAGTTTATGGCTACACCTTC. Translated, it gives CASSQDWAVYGYTF. This chain links TRBV4-2 with TRBJ1-2; D not resolved. V was cut by 0 bases and J by 5 bases, with 10 bases left in between. CDR3 length equals 14 residues. Germline assignment: CDR1 LGHNA and CDR2 YNFKEQ.

Of note for this clonotype: A read error is possible here, since a much larger clone lies one base away. The CDR3 DNA reads as TGTGCCAGCAGCTTCCAGACAAACCATGGCTACACCTTC. Translation gives CASSFQTNHGYTF. V and J are TRBV7-9 and TRBJ1-2; D not certain. Trimming removed 3 bases from V and 6 bases from J, with 11 bases in between. Germline V gives CDR1 SEHNR, CDR2 FQNEAQ (reference sequence). The CDR3 sequence is 13 residues long.

For this clonotype: Without the conserved terminal phenylalanine or tryptophan, this CDR3 likely stems from a read error. The limits of the CDR3 on the DNA are not certain, so only TCRdb's listed CDR3 is given. The chain recombines TRBV2 with TRBJ1-2; the DNA was not used to check the table's D call, TRBD1. Both ends counted, the CDR3 spans 12 residues. CDR1 is SNHLY and CDR2 is FYNNEI in the germline V gene. The CDR3 region is CASSEARDRPPV.

This clonotype was seen ten or more times. At one end, the junction sequence differs from germline, possibly due to a read error. This chain connects TRBV2 to TRBJ1-4, with 7 bases identical to TRBD1. This CDR3 contains 12 residues. The V gene's germline CDR1 is SNHLY and CDR2 FYNNEI. CDR3 region: CASSWTGTVEIF. As DNA, the CDR3 is TGTGCCAGCAGTTGGACTGGGACAGTAGAGATTTTT. Supplemented by reference TRBV2 and TRBJ1-4, the full variable domain reads EPEVTQTPSHQVTQMGQEVILRCVPISNHLYFYWYRQILGQKVEFLVSFYNNEISEKSEIFDDQFSVERPDGSNFTLKIRSTKLEDSAMYFCASSWTGTVEIFGSGTQLSVL.

CDR3 amino acids: CASKKGPGISYEQYF. CDR3 sequence (DNA): TGTGCCAGCAAAAAGGGCCCCGGAATCTCCTACGAGCAGTACTTC. V gene TRBV28 combines with J gene TRBJ2-7; D not certain. CDR1 and CDR2 (germline): MDHEN, SYDVKM. With 7 bases removed from V and 0 bases from J, the gap between germline ends came to 16 bases. This CDR3 is built from 15 residues.

This clonotype was recorded many times. The chain uses TRBV4-2 and TRBJ2-1; TRBD1 is a possible D gene (7 bases). Trimming took 1 base from V and 7 from J, leaving 23 bases between them. CDR3 length equals 18 residues. Germline V gives CDR1 LGHNA, CDR2 YNFKEQ. The CDR3 protein is CASSQVGRQGPLANEQFF. The DNA of the CDR3 is TGTGCCAGCAGCCAAGTTGGACGACAGGGCCCACTAGCTAATGAGCAGTTCTTC.

This clonotype was recorded at least ten times. The rearrangement joins TRBV12-3 or TRBV12-4 to TRBJ2-1; D uncertain. CDR3 size: 13 residues. The V end lost 2 bases, the J end lost 6 bases, and 8 bases lay between the germline ends. CDR3 region: CASSLSLLNEQFF. The CDR3 bases are TGTGCCAGCAGTTTATCGCTGCTCAATGAGCAGTTCTTC.

This clonotype has a handful of counts. V usage is TRBV5-5 and J usage is TRBJ2-3; no firm D call. This CDR3 contains 14 residues. The germline V gene encodes CDR1 SGHKS and CDR2 YYEKEE (reference sequence). Trimming took off 4 bases at V and 1 base at J, with 10 bases between the two ends. Here the CDR3 DNA reads TGTGCCAGCAGCCCCGAGTGGGGCACAGATACGCAGTATTTT. Translation: CASSPEWGTDTQYF.

The table lists this clonotype with many counts. The chain has TRBV4-2 and TRBJ1-1; D call uncertain. CDR1 LGHNA and CDR2 YNFKEQ come from the germline V gene. Trimming pared 0 bases from V and 0 bases from J, leaving 11 bases between. CDR3 size: 16 residues. Here the CDR3 reads CASSQDLASMNTEAFF. The CDR3 coding sequence is TGTGCCAGCAGCCAAGATTTGGCATCGATGAACACTGAAGCTTTCTTT.

This clonotype was observed many times. The CDR3 protein is CASSLMETYEQYF. CDR3 in DNA: TGTGCCAGCAGCTTGATGGAGACCTACGAGCAGTACTTC. This rearrangement joins TRBV6-2 or TRBV6-3 to TRBJ2-7; the D is unclear. The V and J ends lost 6 bases and 2 bases respectively, with 11 bases between them. CDR1 and CDR2 from the germline V gene are MNHEY and SVGEGT. The CDR3 consists of 13 residues.

At least ten counts were recorded for this clonotype. The J gene is TRBJ2-7, the V gene TRBV29-1; 10 positions agree with TRBD1. The germline V gene has CDR1 SQVTM and CDR2 ANQGSEA. With V trimmed by 0 bases and J by 9 bases, 14 bases remained unmatched. CDR3 length: 16 residues. In DNA form, the CDR3 reads TGCAGCGTTGAAGAAATAACGGGGACAGGGGACTTGAGGCAGTACTTC. Protein product: CSVEEITGTGDLRQYF.

This clonotype was observed at least ten times. This chain joins TRBV4-2 and TRBJ2-7; D might be TRBD1 (6 bases). Per germline, CDR1 LGHNA and CDR2 YNFKEQ. The CDR3 contains 16 residues. Deletions cut 3 bases from V and 0 bases from J, with 15 bases between. The CDR3 sequence: CASSQTGQPLSYEQYF. For the CDR3, the DNA is TGTGCCAGCAGCCAGACCGGACAGCCCCTCTCCTACGAGCAGTACTTC.

This clonotype was seen repeatedly, ten times or more. This rearrangement joins TRBV7-9 to TRBJ2-7, with 13 bases aligning to TRBD2. Germline V lookup: CDR1 SEHNR, CDR2 FQNEAQ (reference sequence). This CDR3 spans 17 amino acids. V dropped 5 bases and J dropped 0; count of bases not matched to a gene: 7. CDR3: CASSPGTSGALSYEQYF. The DNA of the CDR3 is TGTGCCAGCAGCCCGGGGACTAGCGGGGCCCTCTCCTACGAGCAGTACTTC.

This clonotype occurred many times. V gene TRBV9 combines with J gene TRBJ1-4; D unresolved. CDR1 SGDLS and CDR2 YYNGEE come from the germline V gene. CDR3 length: 14 residues. Trimming left V 7 bases short and J 8 bases short, with 18 bases between. The CDR3 protein is CASSPDWKSEKLFF. CDR3 DNA sequence: TGTGCCAGCTCTCCAGATTGGAAATCCGAAAAACTGTTTTTT.

In this sample, this clonotype turned up many times. V and J are TRBV28 and TRBJ2-5; TRBD2 matches at 10 bases. The J segment lost 5 bases and the V segment lost 8 bases, leaving 14 bases of the junction unmatched. Looked up from germline, CDR1 is MDHEN and CDR2 is SYDVKM. The CDR3 has 16 residues. The CDR3 reads CASAARAGGPGETQYF. The CDR3, as DNA: TGTGCCAGCGCGGCTCGAGCGGGAGGGCCGGGGGAGACCCAGTACTTC. Full variable domain (missing parts from reference TRBV28 and TRBJ2-5): DVKVTQSSRYLVKRTGEKVFLECVQDMDHENMFWYRQDPGLGLRLIYFSYDVKMKEKGDIPEGYSVSREKKERFSLILESASTNQTSMYLCASAARAGGPGETQYFGPGTRLLVL.